What follows are 27 T cell receptor beta chains derived from one specimen sequenced in a study of T cell responses to AZD1222 COVID-19 vaccine. Assay: immunoSEQ multiplex PCR; the TCRdb copy retains only in-frame clones and omits some. The sample contains approximately 260,000 clones, over 90% of which appear only once. Sequenced material: peripheral blood, taken on day 0 of AZD1222 vaccination. The source is an adult in good health.

The chain carries TRBV5-1 and TRBJ2-7; D is possibly TRBD1 (5 bases). The length of the CDR3 is 14 residues. The germline V and J ends were trimmed by 2 bases and 2 bases, with 11 bases remaining between them. Germline assignment: CDR1 SGHRS and CDR2 YFSETQ. CDR3 DNA sequence: TGCGCCAGCAGCTTAGACAGTATCCCCTACGAGCAGTACTTC. It translates to CASSLDSIPYEQYF. The whole variable domain, remainder taken from reference TRBV5-1 and TRBJ2-7, is KAGVTQTPRYLIKTRGQQVTLSCSPISGHRSVSWYQQTPGQGLQFLFEYFSETQRNKGNFPGRFSGRQFSNSRSEMNVSTLELGDSALYLCASSLDSIPYEQYFGPGTRLTVT.

The chain links TRBV11-2 to TRBJ2-7; D is unclear. The CDR3 length is 13 residues. V lost 1 base and J lost 5, with 9 bases in between. Per the germline V gene, CDR1 is SGHAT and CDR2 is FQNNGV. The DNA for the CDR3 is TGTGCCAGCAGCTTAGGGACGACAAACGAGCAGTACTTC. Protein: CASSLGTTNEQYF.

The chain joins TRBV19 to TRBJ1-2, with 10 bases lining up with TRBD1. Germline V gene lookup returns CDR1 LNHDA and CDR2 SQIVND (reference sequence). V lost 4 bases and J lost 8; bases outside the gene matches: 7. The CDR3 is 14 residues long. Here the CDR3 reads CASSTWDRGMGYTF. CDR3 DNA: TGTGCCAGTAGTACCTGGGACAGGGGAATGGGCTACACCTTC.

The V gene is TRBV4-1, the J gene TRBJ2-7, with 7 nucleotides matching TRBD2. Germline CDR1 reads MGHRA; CDR2 reads YSYEKL. J lost 2 bases, V lost 1 base, and 5 bases had no gene match. The CDR3 is 15 residues long. DNA for the CDR3: TGCGCCAGCAGCCAAGTATGGGCGGGGGCCTACGAGCAGTACTTC. Translated, it gives CASSQVWAGAYEQYF.

This chain links TRBV18 with TRBJ2-1; no definite D call. The germline V gene encodes CDR1 KGHSH and CDR2 LQKENI. Trimming shortened V by 3 bases and J by 4 bases, and 4 bases separated the two germline ends. The CDR3 spans 12 residues. This CDR3 reads CASSPTYNEQFF. CDR3 nucleotide sequence: TGTGCCAGCTCACCTACTTACAATGAGCAGTTCTTC.

The rearrangement links TRBV7-2 to TRBJ2-1; TRBD1 matches 7 bases. The trim removed 3 bases at V and 3 bases at J, leaving 2 bases unmatched. CDR1 is SGHTA and CDR2 is FQGNSA in the germline V gene. The CDR3 runs to 14 residues. The CDR3 loop reads CASSFDRVYNEQFF. In DNA form, the CDR3 reads TGTGCCAGCAGCTTTGACAGGGTCTACAATGAGCAGTTCTTC. Full variable domain (remainder filled in from reference TRBV7-2 and TRBJ2-1): GAGVSQSPSNKVTEKGKDVELRCDPISGHTALYWYRQSLGQGLEFLIYFQGNSAPDKSGLPSDRFSAERTGGSVSTLTIQRTQQEDSAVYLCASSFDRVYNEQFFGPGTRLTVL.

The rearrangement uses TRBV19 and TRBJ2-5; 9 nucleotides align to TRBD1. J lost 5 bases, V lost 6 bases, and 10 bases had no gene match. Germline V CDR1 and CDR2: LNHDA, SQIVND (reference sequence). This CDR3 spans 15 amino acids. The CDR3, as DNA: TGTGCCAGTAGGACAACAGGGGGCCGGGGGGAGACCCAGTACTTC. Residues: CASRTTGGRGETQYF.

V is TRBV10-3 and J is TRBJ1-1; D possibly corresponds to TRBD1 (5 bases). With 6 bases removed from V and 5 bases from J, the gap between germline ends came to 13 bases. CDR1 is ENHRY, CDR2 SYGVKD, per germline. This CDR3 has 13 residues. DNA of the CDR3: TGTGCCATCAGGGGACGGCGGGTGACTGAAGCTTTCTTT. This gives the protein CAIRGRRVTEAFF.

This chain links TRBV3-1 (or the pseudogene TRBV3-2) with TRBJ1-3; no definite D call. Deletions cut 3 bases from V and 4 bases from J, with 4 bases between. The CDR3 contains 12 residues. From germline, CDR1 is LGHDT and CDR2 YNNKEL (reference sequence). CDR3 nucleotide sequence: TGTGCCAGCAGCCAGTACGGAAACACCATATATTTT. This gives the protein CASSQYGNTIYF.

This chain joins TRBV12-3 or TRBV12-4 and TRBJ1-1; D gene uncertain. This CDR3 is built from 12 residues. Deletions cut 7 bases from V and 0 bases from J, with 6 bases between. The DNA of the CDR3 is TGTGCCAGCACTTTTATGAACACTGAAGCTTTCTTT. Translation gives CASTFMNTEAFF.

The rearrangement joins TRBV20-1 to TRBJ1-6; no firm D call. Germline CDR1 is DFQATT and CDR2 is SNEGSKA (reference sequence). Trimming pared 2 bases from V and 10 bases from J, leaving 3 bases between. This CDR3 region has 10 residues. Written as DNA, the CDR3 is TGCAGTGCTAGAATGTCACCCCTCCACTTT. Its translation is CSARMSPLHF.

The rearrangement uses TRBV14 and TRBJ1-1; 10 bases align to TRBD1. V lost 4 bases to trimming and J lost 1 base; unmatched junction nucleotides: 6. The CDR3 runs 16 residues. Germline CDR1 is SGHDN and CDR2 is FVKESK. The CDR3 spells CASSLETGGWNTEAFF. For the CDR3, the DNA is TGTGCCAGCAGCCTTGAGACAGGGGGCTGGAACACTGAAGCTTTCTTT.

The chain joins TRBV5-6 to TRBJ1-5; D is perhaps TRBD1 (6 bases). Germline V gene sequence: CDR1 SGHDT, CDR2 YYEEEE. V lost 3 bases and J lost 1, with 14 bases in between. The CDR3 is 16 residues long. For the CDR3, the DNA is TGTGCCAGCAGCTGGGGGGGCGCGGGAAGCAATCAGCCCCAGCATTTT. This gives the protein CASSWGGAGSNQPQHF.

This clone has only a few counts. This chain links TRBV5-6 with TRBJ2-7; D is unresolved. This CDR3 has 13 amino acids. V was trimmed by 5 bases and J by 1 base, leaving 10 bases between them. Germline V lookup: CDR1 SGHDT, CDR2 YYEEEE. The CDR3 is CASSLQQSYEQYF. The CDR3 nucleotides are TGTGCCAGCAGTCTGCAACAGTCCTACGAGCAGTACTTC.

This chain connects TRBV28 to TRBJ1-4, with 7 bases that match TRBD1. The germline V gene has CDR1 MDHEN and CDR2 SYDVKM. The CDR3 contains 14 residues. The trim removed 5 bases at V and 3 bases at J, leaving 3 bases unmatched. CDR3 sequence: CASSRGGPNEKLFF. The CDR3, as DNA: TGTGCCAGCAGTAGAGGGGGCCCTAATGAAAAACTGTTTTTT.

The chain is built from TRBV6-6 and TRBJ1-5; tentative D call: TRBD1 (6 bases). V gave up 5 bases and J gave up 0 bases, with 11 bases separating them. Looked up from germline, CDR1 is MNHNY and CDR2 is SVGAGI (reference sequence). CDR3 length equals 15 residues. CDR3 sequence reads: CASSRNRDSNQPQHF. CDR3 nucleotide sequence: TGTGCCAGCAGTCGAAACAGGGATAGCAATCAGCCCCAGCATTTT.

The V gene is TRBV29-1, the J gene TRBJ1-1; D is unclear. This CDR3 spans 13 amino acids. Germline V gives CDR1 SQVTM, CDR2 ANQGSEA. Between the trimmed V and J ends, which lost 3 bases and 0 bases, there was a span of 8 bases. The CDR3 loop reads CSVDQDMNTEAFF. CDR3 sequence (DNA): TGCAGCGTTGACCAAGACATGAACACTGAAGCTTTCTTT.

The sample holds one count of this clone. The V and J genes are TRBV28 and TRBJ2-7, with D maybe TRBD2 (6 bases). CDR1 MDHEN and CDR2 SYDVKM come from the germline V gene. V lost 1 base to trimming and J lost 3 bases, with 16 bases between them. The CDR3 extends over 16 amino acids. CDR3 protein: CASSLSPGSGDYEQYF. The CDR3, as DNA: TGTGCCAGCAGTTTATCCCCAGGTAGCGGTGACTACGAGCAGTACTTC. Based on the CDR3 plus reference TRBV28 and TRBJ2-7, the full variable domain is DVKVTQSSRYLVKRTGEKVFLECVQDMDHENMFWYRQDPGLGLRLIYFSYDVKMKEKGDIPEGYSVSREKKERFSLILESASTNQTSMYLCASSLSPGSGDYEQYFGPGTRLTVT.

The rearrangement links TRBV30 to TRBJ2-2; D could derive from TRBD1 or TRBD2 (5 bases each). CDR1 is GTSNPN and CDR2 is SVGIG in the germline V gene (reference sequence). The CDR3 runs 14 residues. The V end was cut by 0 bases, the J end by 9 bases, with 14 bases between. CDR3 in DNA: TGTGCCTGGAGTGTACCTGGGGTGGGACGGGAGCTGTTTTTT. Its translation is CAWSVPGVGRELFF.

The V gene is TRBV6-4, the J gene TRBJ1-1; D unresolved. Per the germline V gene, CDR1 is MRHNA and CDR2 is SNTAGT. Trimming took 5 bases from V and 0 from J, leaving 16 bases between them. This CDR3 contains 16 residues. The CDR3 nucleotides are TGTGCCAGCAGTCCCCCGAGCGCGGAGATGAACACTGAAGCTTTCTTT. This codes for CASSPPSAEMNTEAFF.

V gene TRBV27 combines with J gene TRBJ2-7; tentatively, D is TRBD2 (5 bases). The CDR3 has 14 amino acids. The germline V gene has CDR1 MNHEY and CDR2 SMNVEV (reference sequence). V shed 4 bases and J shed 0 bases, with 10 bases lying between them. CDR3 in DNA: TGTGCCAGCAGTTCAATTCTAGCCTCCTACGAGCAGTACTTC. Translating it yields CASSSILASYEQYF.

The CDR3 loop reads CASSQESGRPNYGYTF. The CDR3 nucleotides are TGCGCCAGCAGCCAAGAATCCGGGAGACCTAACTATGGCTACACCTTC. This chain links TRBV4-3 with TRBJ1-2; D ambiguous. The germline CDR1 and CDR2 sequences are LGHNA and YSLEER. The CDR3 runs to 16 residues. V gave up 0 bases and J gave up 0 bases, with 11 bases separating them.

This chain uses TRBV7-2 with TRBJ2-1; D is unclear. CDR3 length: 15 residues. Germline CDR1 is SGHTA and CDR2 is FQGNSA. V was trimmed by 0 bases and J by 5 bases, leaving 11 bases between them. CDR3 nucleotides: TGTGCCAGCAGCTTAGCTAGGGCTTTCCACAATGAGCAGTTCTTC. This gives the protein CASSLARAFHNEQFF.

This sequence joins TRBV18 and TRBJ2-5; a weak D match, TRBD1 (6 bases). V lost 2 bases and J lost 5, with 9 bases in between. Per germline, CDR1 KGHSH and CDR2 LQKENI. The CDR3 is 13 amino acids. The CDR3 loop reads CASSPAGAETQYF. Here the CDR3 DNA reads TGTGCCAGCTCACCAGCAGGGGCGGAGACCCAGTACTTC. Full variable domain (missing parts from reference TRBV18 and TRBJ2-5): NAGVMQNPRHLVRRRGQEARLRCSPMKGHSHVYWYRQLPEEGLKFMVYLQKENIIDESGMPKERFSAEFPKEGPSILRIQQVVRGDSAAYFCASSPAGAETQYFGPGTRLLVL.

This chain links TRBV5-4 with TRBJ2-1; tentatively, D is TRBD1 (7 bases). CDR3 length: 16 residues. Germline V gene lookup returns CDR1 SGHNT and CDR2 YYREEE (reference sequence). V lost 0 bases and J lost 0, with 10 bases in between. CDR3 nucleotide sequence: TGTGCCAGCAGCTTGGGCGGGGACAGCTCCTACAATGAGCAGTTCTTC. Translated: CASSLGGDSSYNEQFF.

The chain uses TRBV3-1 (or the pseudogene TRBV3-2) and TRBJ1-3, with D possibly matching TRBD1 (5 bases). This CDR3 region has 15 residues. The germline gives CDR1 LGHDT, CDR2 YNNKEL (reference sequence). V lost 3 bases and J 7 bases, leaving 16 bases between the germline ends. The chain's CDR3 is CASSHEQVARNTIYF. Written as DNA, the CDR3 is TGTGCCAGCAGCCACGAACAGGTAGCACGCAACACCATATATTTT.

This chain connects TRBV11-2 to TRBJ1-2, with D tentatively TRBD1 (5 bases). Germline lookup yields CDR1 SGHAT and CDR2 FQNNGV. V was pared by 4 bases and J by 2 bases, with 20 bases between. The CDR3 is 17 residues long. CDR3 protein: CASSSTRGPASNYGYTF. CDR3 sequence (DNA): TGTGCCAGCAGCTCGACCCGGGGACCCGCTAGCAACTATGGCTACACCTTC.